The 17 T cell receptor beta chains given below trace back to one sample, sequenced in a study of cytomegalovirus exposure and HLA in healthy donors. Researchers ran the PCR with 60 Vbeta and 13 Jbeta primers. Some clones are missing from TCRdb's copy, which holds only in-frame ones; the method was immunoSEQ multiplex PCR. The sample has about 170,000 clones; approximately 73% are singletons. The sequenced sample was PBMCs. The receptors originated from a woman aged 18-30 years in good health and CMV-seropositive.

The chain employs TRBV7-6 and TRBJ2-5; TRBD2 is a possible D gene (6 bases). The germline V gene has CDR1 SGHVS and CDR2 FNYEAQ. With 2 bases removed from V and 1 base from J, the gap between germline ends came to 11 bases. The CDR3 runs 15 residues. CDR3 nucleotide sequence: TGTGCCAGCAGCTTAACCTCGGGACTCCAAGAGACCCAGTACTTC. Translating gives CASSLTSGLQETQYF.

This clone occurred once. The CDR3 here is CASSLTAPDTQYF. CDR3 bases: TGTGCCAGCAGTTTGACAGCTCCAGATACGCAGTATTTT. The V gene is TRBV2, the J gene TRBJ2-3; the D gene is possibly TRBD1 (5 bases). There are 13 residues in the CDR3. Germline V gene data show CDR1 as SNHLY and CDR2 as FYNNEI. With 5 bases removed from V and 4 bases from J, the gap between germline ends came to 10 bases.

The DNA for the CDR3 is TGTGCCAGCAGTACGGACAGGGGGGTCACTGAAGCTTTCTTT. It specifies CASSTDRGVTEAFF. The V gene is TRBV2, the J gene TRBJ1-1; TRBD1 matches at 10 bases. V trimming: 5 bases; J trimming: 4 bases; junction bases outside the gene matches: 4. From germline, CDR1 is SNHLY and CDR2 FYNNEI. This CDR3 is 14 amino acids long. Complete variable domain (other parts from reference TRBV2 and TRBJ1-1): EPEVTQTPSHQVTQMGQEVILRCVPISNHLYFYWYRQILGQKVEFLVSFYNNEISEKSEIFDDQFSVERPDGSNFTLKIRSTKLEDSAMYFCASSTDRGVTEAFFGQGTRLTVV.

This CDR3 reads CSVGQGRDGYTF. The CDR3 DNA is TGCAGCGTGGGACAGGGGAGGGATGGCTACACCTTC. J is TRBJ1-2 and V is TRBV29-1, with 10 bases fitting TRBD1. V trimming: 6 bases; J trimming: 6 bases; junction bases outside the gene matches: 4. This CDR3 is 12 amino acids long. Germline V lookup: CDR1 SQVTM, CDR2 ANQGSEA.

J is TRBJ2-7 and V is TRBV7-2; 7 bases line up with TRBD2. The trim removed 1 base at V and 4 bases at J, leaving 7 bases unmatched. CDR3 size: 15 residues. CDR1 is SGHTA, CDR2 FQGNSA, per germline. The CDR3: CASSLDPSGLYEQYF. The DNA for the CDR3 is TGTGCCAGCAGCTTAGACCCTAGCGGACTATACGAGCAGTACTTC.

This clone was counted a few times. The V and J genes are TRBV11-3 and TRBJ1-1; tentative D call: TRBD1 (6 bases). The CDR3 runs 12 residues. The V end lost 5 bases, the J end lost 11 bases, and 15 bases lay between the germline ends. CDR1 is SGHNT and CDR2 is YENEEA in the germline V gene. CDR3 sequence (DNA): TGTGCCAGCAGCCGGGGGGCTGAGGAGGCTTTCTTT. As protein: CASSRGAEEAFF.

V is TRBV5-8 and J is TRBJ2-1; D remains unclear. The V and J ends lost 2 bases and 2 bases respectively, with 11 bases between them. The CDR3 sequence is 15 residues long. The germline CDR1 and CDR2 sequences are SGHTS and YDEGEE. As DNA, the CDR3 is TGTGCCAGCAGCTTTATTCACTCGCCCTACAATGAGCAGTTCTTC. This encodes CASSFIHSPYNEQFF. The variable domain in full, completed from reference TRBV5-8 and TRBJ2-1, reads EAGVTQSPTHLIKTRGQQATLRCSPISGHTSVYWYQQALGLGLQFLLWYDEGEERNRGNFPPRFSGRQFPNYSSELNVNALELEDSALYLCASSFIHSPYNEQFFGPGTRLTVL.

J is TRBJ2-2 and V is TRBV7-3, with D possibly matching TRBD1 (5 bases). Germline V gives CDR1 SGHTA, CDR2 FQGTGA. Trimming removed 3 bases from V and 6 bases from J, with 8 bases in between. CDR3 length equals 13 residues. The CDR3, as DNA: TGTGCCAGCAGCTTGCAGGGTGCCGGGGAGCTGTTTTTT. As protein: CASSLQGAGELFF.

This sequence joins TRBV25-1 and TRBJ2-5, with a tentative D call TRBD1 (5 bases). Near its end, the DNA agrees better with TRBJ2-7, so the J call may be wrong. Germline CDR1 is MGHDK and CDR2 is SYGVNS. The CDR3 has 12 residues. The CDR3 DNA reads TGTGCCAGCAAGTTAGACAGCTCCGAGCAGTACTTC. Protein: CASKLDSSEQYF.

The chain combines TRBV19 with TRBJ2-3, with D tentatively TRBD2 (5 bases). The CDR3 is 16 amino acids. Per germline, CDR1 LNHDA and CDR2 SQIVND (reference sequence). V lost 4 bases and J lost 1, with 15 bases in between. CDR3 DNA: TGTGCCAGTAGTACCGACCACGGGGAAGGCACAGATACGCAGTATTTT. As protein: CASSTDHGEGTDTQYF.

This rearrangement joins TRBV4-3 to TRBJ1-6, with D unresolved. Germline-derived CDR1 and CDR2 are LGHNA and YSLEER. The CDR3 contains 14 residues. V was clipped by 0 bases and J by 8 bases, with 8 bases between them. The CDR3 DNA follows: TGCGCCAGCAGCCAAGATTTTCTCGATTCACCCCTCCACTTT. This codes for CASSQDFLDSPLHF.

The rearrangement uses TRBV27 and TRBJ2-5; possible D gene TRBD2, 5 bases. The J call could be wrong; TRBJ2-7 is a better fit for the DNA end. Germline values: CDR1 MNHEY, CDR2 SMNVEV (reference sequence). CDR3 length: 12 residues. Here the CDR3 DNA reads TGTGCCAGCAGAGGCGGGCGTCGCGAGCAGTACTTC. Encoded protein: CASRGGRREQYF.

Worth noting for this clone: One end of the junction fails to match germline, which may point to a read error. Additional DNA sequences in this sample encode the identical CDR3. The chain uses TRBV11-3 and TRBJ1-2; D not certain. CDR1 SGHNT and CDR2 YENEEA come from the germline V gene. The CDR3 extends over 14 amino acids. CDR3 DNA sequence: TGTGCCAACAGCCAGAGCGTAGGAAACTATGGCTACACCTTC. Amino acids: CANSQSVGNYGYTF.

This clone was counted between two and nine times. V is TRBV5-4 and J is TRBJ2-5, with 9 bases lining up with TRBD1. The length of the CDR3 is 15 residues. V lost 3 bases and J lost 2; bases outside the gene matches: 5. The germline V gene encodes CDR1 SGHNT and CDR2 YYREEE (reference sequence). This CDR3 reads CASSSRDRVQETQYF. In nucleotides, the CDR3 is TGTGCCAGCAGCTCCCGGGACAGGGTACAAGAGACCCAGTACTTC.

The chain couples TRBV19 to TRBJ2-4, with 15 bases identical to TRBD2. V dropped 5 bases and J dropped 1; count of bases not matched to a gene: 6. The CDR3 runs to 18 residues. Germline V CDR1 and CDR2: LNHDA, SQIVND (reference sequence). CDR3 amino acids: CASSVSGTSGGAKNIQYF. The CDR3 DNA reads TGTGCCAGTAGTGTTTCCGGGACTAGCGGGGGGGCCAAAAACATTCAGTACTTC.

The gene calls are TRBV18 and TRBJ2-3; the D is unclear. V was clipped by 3 bases and J by 4 bases, with 5 bases between them. Germline loops: CDR1 KGHSH, CDR2 LQKENI. The CDR3 contains 12 residues. As DNA, the CDR3 is TGTGCCAGCTCACCCGTCTCAGATACGCAGTATTTT. This translates into CASSPVSDTQYF.

This clone showed up just a few times. The V call is TRBV5-1, the J call TRBJ2-5; maybe TRBD1 (6 bases). Trimming took off 2 bases at V and 4 bases at J, with 15 bases between the two ends. CDR1 is SGHRS, CDR2 YFSETQ, per germline. The CDR3 has 15 residues. The CDR3 sequence is CASSFQNQGIETQYF. The CDR3 DNA sequence: TGCGCCAGCAGCTTTCAAAACCAGGGGATAGAGACCCAGTACTTC. Combining the CDR3 with reference TRBV5-1 and TRBJ2-5 gives the whole variable domain KAGVTQTPRYLIKTRGQQVTLSCSPISGHRSVSWYQQTPGQGLQFLFEYFSETQRNKGNFPGRFSGRQFSNSRSEMNVSTLELGDSALYLCASSFQNQGIETQYFGPGTRLLVL.